This T cell receptor beta chain was captured in a study of molecular identifiers for immune sequencing clone quantification. The CDR3 runs 15 residues. V was pared by 6 bases and J by 4 bases, with 19 bases between. Germline CDR1 is SEHNR and CDR2 is FQNEAQ (reference sequence). Regarding this clonotype: A much larger clone is a single base away; this may be a read error.

Previously reported methods and listed TCR primers produced the bulk TCR libraries. TCRdb ran MiXCR on the PCR reads and lists one entry per CDR3 protein. The sample has around 320,000 distinct CDR3 sequences; about 23% are singletons. This receptor was identified in a human donor in good health. Some libraries in this study had Jurkat cell RNA spiked in. Material: naive CD8+ T cells from blood, with Jurkat cell RNA spiked in. The subset is: FACS-sorted CD8+CD4-CCR7+CD45RA+ naive T cells. This chain connects TRBV7-9 to TRBJ2-7; possible D gene TRBD1, 7 bases. The CDR3 reads CASSSLRGEVYEQYF. The CDR3 coding sequence is TGTGCCAGCAGTTCCCTCAGGGGGGAAGTGTACGAGCAGTACTTC. Complete variable domain (other parts from reference TRBV7-9 and TRBJ2-7): DTGVSQNPRHKITKRGQNVTFRCDPISEHNRLYWYRQTLGQGPEFLTYFQNEAQLEKSRLLSDRFSAERPKGSFSTLEIQRTEQGDSAMYLCASSSLRGEVYEQYFGPGTRLTVT.